These 25 T cell receptor beta chains originate from one sample sequenced in a study of low-dose radiotherapy and immunotherapy resistance in tumors. TRAV- and TRBV-specific primers, spanning alpha and beta chains, primed first-strand cDNA. Over roughly 19 PCR cycles, TCRs were amplified from a constant-region primer and V-primer adapter. In TCRdb, the reads were re-called with MiXCR into one record per CDR3 protein. Of roughly 9,500 distinct CDR3 sequences listed, about 70% are singletons. These receptors were collected from a human donor with advanced metastatic prostate, ovarian, gallbladder or colorectal cancer (not recorded which). This table probably holds off-target reads from a library built for another chain.

CDR3 residues: CAWSLSFYEQYF. DNA for the CDR3: TGTGCCTGGAGTCTCTCCTTCTACGAGCAGTACTTC. The V and J genes are TRBV30 and TRBJ2-7, with D uncertain. V shed 2 bases and J shed 3 bases, with 8 bases lying between them. This CDR3 is 12 amino acids long. CDR1 GTSNPN and CDR2 SVGIG come from the germline V gene (reference sequence).

This clonotype was detected only a few times. V gene TRBV6-1 combines with J gene TRBJ1-5; D unclear. Germline loops: CDR1 MNHNS, CDR2 SASEGT. Trimming removed 6 bases at V and 2 bases at J, with 5 bases between. This CDR3 is 12 amino acids long. The CDR3 loop reads CASSSGNQPQHF. CDR3 DNA: TGTGCCAGCAGCAGCGGCAATCAGCCCCAGCATTTT.

V is TRBV3-1 and J is TRBJ1-6, with D unresolved. The CDR3 totals 14 residues. The V end lost 1 base, the J end lost 9 bases, and 10 bases lay between the germline ends. Germline CDR1 LGHDT, CDR2 YNNKEL (reference sequence). CDR3 DNA sequence: TGTGCCAGCAGCCAAGTGCAGAAAGGTTCACCCCTCCACTTT. Its translation is CASSQVQKGSPLHF.

This clonotype was observed a single time. The chain couples TRBV6-1 to TRBJ1-1; D not certain. Germline CDR1 MNHNS, CDR2 SASEGT. Trimming stripped 8 bases from V and 3 bases from J, with 13 bases between. The CDR3 loop spans 13 amino acids. In nucleotides, the CDR3 is TGTGCCAGCCAAGAGGGATTTTACACTGAAGCTTTCTTT. Translation: CASQEGFYTEAFF.

The V call is TRBV5-4, the J call TRBJ2-5; no reliable D call. From germline, CDR1 is SGHNT and CDR2 YYREEE (reference sequence). V shed 2 bases and J shed 2 bases, with 7 bases lying between them. The CDR3 sequence is 13 residues long. CDR3 in DNA: TGTGCCAGCAGCTTCTTTCAGCAAGAGACCCAGTACTTC. This encodes CASSFFQQETQYF.

The chain links TRBV9 to TRBJ1-6; D not certain. Trimming removed 2 bases at V and 5 bases at J, with 2 bases between. Per germline, CDR1 SGDLS and CDR2 YYNGEE. The CDR3 sequence is 12 residues long. CDR3 nucleotide sequence: TGTGCCAGCAGCGTCGATAATTCACCCCTCCACTTT. Translation: CASSVDNSPLHF. Drawing the rest from reference TRBV9 and TRBJ1-6, the complete variable domain is DSGVTQTPKHLITATGQRVTLRCSPRSGDLSVYWYQQSLDQGLQFLIQYYNGEERAKGNILERFSAQQFPDLHSELNLSSLELGDSALYFCASSVDNSPLHFGNGTRLTVT.

The genes are TRBV12-3 or TRBV12-4 and TRBJ2-7; 7 nucleotides match TRBD1. The CDR3 contains 13 residues. The V segment lost 5 bases and the J segment 4 bases; nucleotides outside the gene matches: 5. The CDR3 is CASSIRDSYEQYF. The CDR3, as DNA: TGTGCCAGCAGTATCCGGGACAGTTACGAGCAGTACTTC.

The rearrangement links TRBV28 to TRBJ2-1; TRBD2 agrees at 13 bases. V was pared by 7 bases and J by 9 bases, with 15 bases of the junction left unmatched. Looked up from germline, CDR1 is MDHEN and CDR2 is SYDVKM. CDR3 length equals 17 residues. In nucleotides, the CDR3 is TGTGCCAGCAAACTAGTGGGATCTGGGACTAGCGGGACTGAGCAGTTCTTC. Protein sequence: CASKLVGSGTSGTEQFF.

This chain links TRBV28 with TRBJ2-3; 7 nucleotides match TRBD2. This CDR3 has 14 amino acids. Germline CDR1 is MDHEN and CDR2 is SYDVKM. V gave up 2 bases and J gave up 1 base; unmatched junction bases: 0. The CDR3 loop reads CASSLLAGTDTQYF. The CDR3, as DNA: TGTGCCAGCAGTTTACTAGCGGGCACAGATACGCAGTATTTT. Full variable domain (outside the CDR3, taken from reference TRBV28 and TRBJ2-3): DVKVTQSSRYLVKRTGEKVFLECVQDMDHENMFWYRQDPGLGLRLIYFSYDVKMKEKGDIPEGYSVSREKKERFSLILESASTNQTSMYLCASSLLAGTDTQYFGPGTRLTVL.

The chain combines TRBV19 with TRBJ1-2, with no clear D. Germline V lookup: CDR1 LNHDA, CDR2 SQIVND (reference sequence). The ends were cut back, 3 bases at V and 1 base at J, with 6 bases in the middle. This CDR3 has 13 amino acids. As DNA, the CDR3 is TGTGCCAGTAGTATCGAGGGTAACTATGGCTACACCTTC. Residues: CASSIEGNYGYTF. Looking up the rest from reference TRBV19 and TRBJ1-2 gives the full variable domain: DGGITQSPKYLFRKEGQNVTLSCEQNLNHDAMYWYRQDPGQGLRLIYYSQIVNDFQKGDIAEGYSVSREKKESFPLTVTSAQKNPTAFYLCASSIEGNYGYTFGSGTRLTVV.

This clonotype appeared a few times. The rearrangement uses TRBV5-1 and TRBJ2-1; TRBD1 is a possible D gene (6 bases). The CDR3 runs to 14 residues. Trimming took 5 bases from V and 5 from J, leaving 14 bases between them. The germline V gene encodes CDR1 SGHRS and CDR2 YFSETQ. CDR3 sequence (DNA): TGCGCCAGCAGGGCCCGGGACAAAGACAATGAGCAGTTCTTC. It specifies CASRARDKDNEQFF.

In this sample, this clonotype is large (0.1 to 1%). This rearrangement joins TRBV14 to TRBJ2-3; D remains ambiguous. Trimming removed 5 bases at V and 6 bases at J, with 6 bases between. The CDR3 extends over 11 amino acids. Germline CDR1 reads SGHDN; CDR2 reads FVKESK. The CDR3 nucleotides are TGTGCCAGCAGCTTTGCGGATACGCAGTATTTT. Its translation: CASSFADTQYF.

This chain connects TRBV5-1 to TRBJ2-2; D gene ambiguous. The ends were cut back, 1 base at V and 6 bases at J, with 10 bases in the middle. The CDR3 has 14 amino acids. Per the germline V gene, CDR1 is SGHRS and CDR2 is YFSETQ. CDR3 protein: CASSLTASPGELFF. The CDR3 DNA reads as TGCGCCAGCAGCTTGACAGCCTCCCCCGGGGAGCTGTTTTTT.

The rearrangement links TRBV9 to TRBJ2-3, with 8 bases lining up with TRBD1. The V gene's germline CDR1 is SGDLS and CDR2 YYNGEE. The CDR3 runs to 16 residues. V dropped 4 bases and J dropped 4; count of bases not matched to a gene: 11. As DNA, the CDR3 is TGTGCCAGCAGCACCAGACAGGGGCAATCCCCAGATACGCAGTATTTT. It codes for CASSTRQGQSPDTQYF. The variable domain in full, completed from reference TRBV9 and TRBJ2-3, reads DSGVTQTPKHLITATGQRVTLRCSPRSGDLSVYWYQQSLDQGLQFLIQYYNGEERAKGNILERFSAQQFPDLHSELNLSSLELGDSALYFCASSTRQGQSPDTQYFGPGTRLTVL.

The CDR3 loop reads CASSPKGAGANTGELFF. CDR3 coding DNA: TGTGCCAGCAGCCCCAAAGGGGCGGGGGCCAACACCGGGGAGCTGTTTTTT. The rearrangement joins TRBV6-2 or TRBV6-3 to TRBJ2-2, with D maybe TRBD2 (7 bases). Germline-derived CDR1 and CDR2 are MNHEY and SVGEGT. The CDR3 is 17 amino acids. V lost 6 bases and J lost 2, with 19 bases in between.

The chain joins TRBV28 to TRBJ2-1; D may be TRBD2 (5 bases). Trimming left V 6 bases short and J 8 bases short, with 14 bases between. Germline V CDR1 and CDR2: MDHEN, SYDVKM. This CDR3 has 13 amino acids. DNA for the CDR3: TGTGCCAGCAGCCCGGAGGTGACGGATGAGCAGTTCTTC. Translation gives CASSPEVTDEQFF.

This clonotype turned up a few times. The chain employs TRBV5-1 and TRBJ2-1; 10 nucleotides match TRBD2. The CDR3 spans 14 residues. V lost 4 bases to trimming and J lost 9 bases; unmatched junction nucleotides: 7. CDR1 SGHRS and CDR2 YFSETQ come from the germline V gene. The CDR3 nucleotides read TGCGCCAGCAGCCCTAGCGGGAGTTACGGTGAGCAGTTCTTC. It translates to CASSPSGSYGEQFF.

This clonotype was detected only a few times. The CDR3 protein is CATNQGGNTEAFF. The DNA for the CDR3 is TGTGCCACCAATCAGGGGGGGAACACTGAAGCTTTCTTT. This chain uses TRBV6-2 or TRBV6-3 with TRBJ1-1, with 7 positions matching TRBD1. The CDR3 length is 13 residues. The J segment lost 1 base and the V segment lost 10 bases, leaving 6 bases of the junction unmatched. Germline V gene data show CDR1 as MNHEY and CDR2 as SVGEGT.

The J gene is TRBJ2-6, the V gene TRBV19, with D perhaps matching TRBD1 (5 bases). Trimming shortened V by 5 bases and J by 0 bases, and 11 bases separated the two germline ends. This CDR3 has 16 amino acids. Per germline, CDR1 LNHDA and CDR2 SQIVND (reference sequence). In DNA, the CDR3 is TGTGCCAGTAGTCCCAGGGTCCCCTCTGGGGCCAACGTCCTGACTTTC. Translated: CASSPRVPSGANVLTF.

The chain links TRBV28 to TRBJ1-5; D is possibly TRBD1 (6 bases). This CDR3 comprises 15 residues. Germline V gene sequence: CDR1 MDHEN, CDR2 SYDVKM. The V end lost 2 bases, the J end lost 2 bases, and 10 bases lay between the germline ends. Here the CDR3 reads CASSLVQGRNQPQHF. DNA for the CDR3: TGTGCCAGCAGTTTAGTCCAGGGGCGCAATCAGCCCCAGCATTTT.

The genes are TRBV5-4 and TRBJ2-7; D might be TRBD1 or TRBD2, each matching 5 bases. Germline loops: CDR1 SGHNT, CDR2 YYREEE (reference sequence). The CDR3 contains 12 residues. V gave up 0 bases and J gave up 6 bases, with 7 bases separating them. Written as DNA, the CDR3 is TGTGCCAGCAGCTTGGCGGGGCGCGAGCAGTACTTC. It yields the protein CASSLAGREQYF. The whole variable domain, remainder taken from reference TRBV5-4 and TRBJ2-7, is ETGVTQSPTHLIKTRGQQVTLRCSSQSGHNTVSWYQQALGQGPQFIFQYYREEENGRGNFPPRFSGLQFPNYSSELNVNALELDDSALYLCASSLAGREQYFGPGTRLTVT.

The chain joins TRBV6-2 or TRBV6-3 to TRBJ2-5; D is ambiguous. V lost 6 bases and J lost 4, with 15 bases in between. Germline assignment: CDR1 MNHEY and CDR2 SVGEGT. This CDR3 region has 14 residues. CDR3 nucleotides: TGTGCCAGCAGCCGAGACGGGCCAGTAGAGACCCAGTACTTC. It encodes CASSRDGPVETQYF.

The rearrangement joins TRBV21-1 to TRBJ1-2; the D segment call TRBD1 is taken from the table without a DNA check. TRBV21-1 is labeled a pseudogene. The CDR3 covers 17 residues. The chain's CDR3 is CASSKEATGTGGYGYTF. The CDR3 nucleotides are TGTGCCAGCAGCAAAGAGGCAACCGGGACAGGGGGCTATGGCTACACCTTC.

The V and J genes are TRBV28 and TRBJ2-5; D unclear. This CDR3 is built from 16 residues. Germline V lookup: CDR1 MDHEN, CDR2 SYDVKM. V dropped 5 bases and J dropped 4 bases, with 20 bases sitting between them. CDR3 nucleotide sequence: TGTGCCAGCAGTCTCCCTCTTCGGCACAAAGGAGAGACCCAGTACTTC. Amino acid sequence: CASSLPLRHKGETQYF.

This clonotype was found a few times. The chain is built from TRBV11-2 and TRBJ1-5, with 10 bases aligning to TRBD1. CDR3 length equals 15 residues. The trim removed 3 bases at V and 3 bases at J, leaving 2 bases unmatched. Germline V CDR1 and CDR2: SGHAT, FQNNGV. The CDR3 here is CASSFGTGDNQPQHF. As DNA, the CDR3 is TGTGCCAGCAGCTTCGGGACAGGGGACAATCAGCCCCAGCATTTT. Combining the CDR3 with reference TRBV11-2 and TRBJ1-5 gives the whole variable domain EAGVAQSPRYKIIEKRQSVAFWCNPISGHATLYWYQQILGQGPKLLIQFQNNGVVDDSQLPKDRFSAERLKGVDSTLKIQPAKLEDSAVYLCASSFGTGDNQPQHFGDGTRLSIL.